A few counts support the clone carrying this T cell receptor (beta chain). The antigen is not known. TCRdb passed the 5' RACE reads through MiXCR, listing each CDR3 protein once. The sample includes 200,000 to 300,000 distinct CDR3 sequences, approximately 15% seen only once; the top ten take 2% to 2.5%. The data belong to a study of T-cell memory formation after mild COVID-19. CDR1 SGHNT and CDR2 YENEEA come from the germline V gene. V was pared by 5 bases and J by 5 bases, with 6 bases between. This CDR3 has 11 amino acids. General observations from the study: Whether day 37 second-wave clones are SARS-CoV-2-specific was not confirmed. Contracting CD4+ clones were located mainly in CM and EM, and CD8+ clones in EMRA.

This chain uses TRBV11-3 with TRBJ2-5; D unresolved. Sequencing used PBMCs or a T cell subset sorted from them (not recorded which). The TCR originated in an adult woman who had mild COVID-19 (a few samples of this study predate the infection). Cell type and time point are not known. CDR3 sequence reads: CASSAWETQYF. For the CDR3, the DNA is TGTGCCAGCAGCGCCTGGGAGACCCAGTACTTC.